The clone carrying this TCR beta chain was seen repeatedly, ten times or more. Its antigen remains unknown. Germline CDR1 and CDR2: SGHTA and FQGNSA. The CDR3 is 14 residues long. Trimming cost V 4 bases and J 4 bases; bases outside gene matches: 3. Conversion of TCR transcripts into cDNA relied on 5'RACE template switching, which added a universal primer site and UMIs. TCRdb reprocessed the 5' RACE reads with MiXCR, giving one entry per CDR3 protein. The sample shows about 170,000 distinct CDR3 sequences, 9.5% to 12% of them seen only once. This record belongs to a study of T cells after yellow fever vaccination. Study outcomes and limitations: The secondary response showed a weaker magnitude and a faster peak, day 5 versus 15.

J is TRBJ2-3 and V is TRBV7-2, with 9 bases that match TRBD1. The source was CD8+ T cells sorted from PBMCs, collected 15 days after the yellow fever booster vaccination. The receptor's source is a man aged 18 to 29 who received the YFV17D yellow fever vaccine. As DNA, the CDR3 is TGTGCCAGCAGCTCGGGACAGGGACCAGATACGCAGTATTTT. This gives the protein CASSSGQGPDTQYF. Full variable domain (outside the CDR3, taken from reference TRBV7-2 and TRBJ2-3): GAGVSQSPSNKVTEKGKDVELRCDPISGHTALYWYRQSLGQGLEFLIYFQGNSAPDKSGLPSDRFSAERTGGSVSTLTIQRTQQEDSAVYLCASSSGQGPDTQYFGPGTRLTVL.